This note documents a single T cell receptor beta chain sequence. V lost 5 bases, J lost 7 bases, and 8 bases stayed unmatched. Germline assignment: CDR1 MNHEY and CDR2 SMNVEV (reference sequence). The CDR3 spans 15 residues. This entry comes from a study of cytomegalovirus exposure and HLA in healthy donors. It was with 60 Vbeta and 13 Jbeta primers that the PCR ran. Only in-frame clones appear in the TCRdb table, and some are missing; sequencing was by immunoSEQ multiplex PCR. The sample lists under 250,000 clones; around 80% were seen once. This sequence joins TRBV27 and TRBJ2-1, with 10 bases fitting TRBD2. Sequencing was carried out using PBMCs. This receptor was taken from a man over 45 in good health and CMV-seronegative. CDR3 DNA sequence: TGTGCCAGCAGTCCAGCTAGCGGGGGACGGAATGAGCAGTTCTTC. It codes for CASSPASGGRNEQFF.